What follows is one TCR beta chain and its context. Its target is unknown. The data are from a study of cytomegalovirus exposure and HLA in healthy donors. General study results and limits: It was confirmed in vitro that three of the CMV-associated chains were specific for CMV antigens. Most TCR sequences proved rare, with some public TCRs found in many donors. Overall, about 160 TCR beta chains were annotated as cytomegalovirus-associated. That first-cohort TCR clusters tended to co-occur in the 130 or so validation repertoires was found in a later analysis.

Assay: immunoSEQ multiplex PCR; the TCRdb copy retains only in-frame clones and omits some. The sample gives 300,000 to 400,000 clones, approximately 86% of which show up once; around 0.88% is in the top ten. V shed 5 bases and J 2 bases; nucleotides not matched to a gene: 7. CDR1 and CDR2 (germline): SGHNT, YENEEA. The CDR3 contains 15 residues. The sequence was collected from a man aged 30 to 39 in good health and CMV-seronegative. The sample was PBMCs. This chain uses TRBV11-3 with TRBJ2-7; 9 nucleotides match TRBD1. In DNA, the CDR3 is TGTGCCAGCAGCCCCGCGGGACAGGGAACCTACGAGCAGTACTTC. This codes for CASSPAGQGTYEQYF.